Sequencing of this T cell receptor (beta chain) was carried out in a study of Tregs in tolerant kidney transplant recipients. Notes on the study in general: Biological reproducibility was not directly addressed, but technical replication error appeared minimal.

CDR1 and CDR2 from the germline V gene are SGHAT and FQDESV (reference sequence). This CDR3 is 14 amino acids long. The V gene lost 3 bases and the J gene lost 3 bases, with 12 bases spanning the gap. TCRdb's copy holds only in-frame clones and misses some; the assay was immunoSEQ multiplex PCR. The sample has roughly 80,000 clones, approximately 90% seen once. Concerning this clone itself: Antigen unknown.

The material was Tregs from blood, obtained before the transplant. The genes are TRBV11-1 and TRBJ2-7; TRBD1 is a possible D gene (5 bases). This clonotype was sampled from a human donor who received a combined kidney and bone marrow transplant. The CDR3 here is CASSFHGADYEQYF. CDR3 DNA sequence: TGTGCCAGCAGCTTTCATGGGGCGGACTACGAGCAGTACTTC.